The sequence of this T cell receptor (beta chain) was determined in a study of identical twins (dated by TCRdb to 2016 to 2018). Regarding the study in general: TCR alpha and beta repertoires from monozygotic twins, unrelated adults of various ages and cord blood were deep-sequenced to test whether fetal clonotypes persist. To rule out contamination, the twin experiments were replicated at different times with different library preparation protocols.

From its cysteine to its phenylalanine, the CDR3 spans 13 amino acids. Solely the CDR3 DNA is kept, with 39 bases framed from the first base. V lost 0 bases and J lost 5 bases; the stretch between them is 7 bases long. CDR1 is given as SEHNR and CDR2 as FQNEAQ, both from the germline V gene (reference sequence). Only healthy Caucasian donors were included. Using Miltenyi CD45RO+ enrichment and human naive T-cell isolation kits, memory (CD45RO+) and naive T cells were isolated from PBMC. The method was 5' RACE. Reads for this sample came from an Illumina HiSeq 2000. A universal primer binding site was added through template switching, and the final cDNA carried a unique molecular identifier so that TCR cDNA molecules could be counted accurately. First-strand cDNA for TCR alpha and beta chains was synthesized from specific primers in the conserved constant-segment region. To control for contamination, every cDNA library carried two barcodes: a SMART-Mk sample barcode plus Illumina barcodes. TruSeq adapter sequences and Illumina sample barcodes were added in two successive PCR steps. Sequencing of the TCR alpha and beta cDNA libraries was done on the Illumina HiSeq platform using custom primers. The study's own analysis went as follows. Raw reads were processed with MiGEC to extract unique molecular identifiers, and MiXCR was used to determine CDR3 positions. Recombination models were inferred per individual with the repgenHMM and IGoR tools using an EM algorithm. Shared clonotypes were analyzed with the tcR package in R, and sharing was normalized by the product of cloneset sizes. To study raw recombination free of thymic and clonal selection effects, out-of-frame nonproductive sequences were analyzed. TCRdb handled the public reads itself, with Q25 trimming in fastp and clone calling in MiXCR, and kept productive beta chains. Entries are consolidated by CDR3 protein sequence, retaining the most common genes and DNA. TCRdb, not the authors, supplied the V and J calls. The sample has 200,000 to 250,000 distinct CDR3 sequences on record, about an eighth of them singletons. The ten largest clones add up to under 9.5% of the sample.

The full study reports these points: Abundant cord blood beta clonotypes carried fewer insertions; young adult naive repertoires showed a weaker similar trend, while memory repertoires showed none. The excess sharing between twins in beta out-of-frame sequences was weaker because fewer shared sequences reduced the signal-to-noise ratio. Compared with coincidental sharing between unrelated individuals, an excess of low generation-probability sequences was observed among out-of-frame TCR alpha sequences shared between twins. Zero-insertion analyses could be partly confounded by invariant T cells such as MAIT and iNKT, though diverse VJ usage argued against such confounding for most clonotypes. In monozygotic twins, recombination models systematically underestimated out-of-frame TCR alpha sharing, but the models matched the sharing seen between unrelated individuals. Because the same donors could not be followed over many years, the conclusions depended on cross-sectional statistical analysis.

This clonotype was detected many times. Which antigen it targets is not known. The input lacks base qualities; no much larger clone sits a single base away. Sequenced: memory (CD45RO+) T cells sorted from blood. This specimen's cell subset or site label, per the study, means: CD45RO+ enriched T cells. The sequence was collected from a woman aged 18 to 35 in good health. The sequence joins TRBV7-9 to TRBJ1-2; no D gene is confidently identified. The encoded CDR3 is CASSLAVRYGYTF. In nucleotide form, the sequence is TGTGCCAGCAGCTTAGCAGTACGATATGGCTACACCTTC.